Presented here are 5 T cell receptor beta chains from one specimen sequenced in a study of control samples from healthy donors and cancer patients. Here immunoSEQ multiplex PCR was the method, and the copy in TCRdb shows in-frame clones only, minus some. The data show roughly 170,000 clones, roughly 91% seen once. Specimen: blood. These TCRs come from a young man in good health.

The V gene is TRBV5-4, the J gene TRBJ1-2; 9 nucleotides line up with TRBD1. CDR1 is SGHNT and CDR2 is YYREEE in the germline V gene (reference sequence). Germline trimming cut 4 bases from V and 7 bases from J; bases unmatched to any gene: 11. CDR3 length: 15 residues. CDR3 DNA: TGTGCCAGCAGCCTGGACCGGGACAGGGACCCTGGCTACACCTTC. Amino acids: CASSLDRDRDPGYTF. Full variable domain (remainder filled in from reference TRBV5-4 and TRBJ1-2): ETGVTQSPTHLIKTRGQQVTLRCSSQSGHNTVSWYQQALGQGPQFIFQYYREEENGRGNFPPRFSGLQFPNYSSELNVNALELDDSALYLCASSLDRDRDPGYTFGSGTRLTVV.

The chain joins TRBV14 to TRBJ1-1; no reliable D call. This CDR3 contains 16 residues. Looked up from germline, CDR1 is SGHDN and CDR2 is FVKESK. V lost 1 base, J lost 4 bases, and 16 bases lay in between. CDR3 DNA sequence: TGTGCCAGCAGCCAAGGAAGGTACCCTGGGAGCACTGAAGCTTTCTTT. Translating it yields CASSQGRYPGSTEAFF.

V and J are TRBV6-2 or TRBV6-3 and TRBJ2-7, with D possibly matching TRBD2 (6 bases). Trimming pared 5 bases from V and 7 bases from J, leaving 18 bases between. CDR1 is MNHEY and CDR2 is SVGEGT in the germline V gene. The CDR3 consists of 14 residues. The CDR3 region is CASSTRRGEGEQYF. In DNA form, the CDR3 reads TGTGCCAGCAGTACGCGGAGGGGAGAGGGAGAGCAGTACTTC.

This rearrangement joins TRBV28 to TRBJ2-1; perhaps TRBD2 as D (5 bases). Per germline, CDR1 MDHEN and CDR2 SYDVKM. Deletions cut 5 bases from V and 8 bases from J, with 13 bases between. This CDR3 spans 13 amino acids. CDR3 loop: CASSRRGWDEQFF. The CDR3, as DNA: TGTGCCAGCAGTCGGAGAGGGTGGGATGAGCAGTTCTTC.

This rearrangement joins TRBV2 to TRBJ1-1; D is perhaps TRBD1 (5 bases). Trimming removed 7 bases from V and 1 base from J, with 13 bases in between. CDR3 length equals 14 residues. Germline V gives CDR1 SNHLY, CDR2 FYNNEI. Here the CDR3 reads CASTYTDRNTEAFF. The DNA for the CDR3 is TGTGCCAGCACCTATACCGACAGGAACACTGAAGCTTTCTTT.